This TCR beta chain was found in a study of blood T cell repertoires in COVID-19. The repertoire was sequenced with immunoSEQ multiplex PCR; TCRdb's copy has only in-frame clones and lacks some. Among 35,000 to 50,000 clones listed, about 83% were seen once. This clone has a handful of counts. At one end, the junction sequence differs from germline, possibly due to a read error. Germline V lookup: CDR1 MNHEY, CDR2 SVGAGI. The CDR3 is 14 residues long. The chain joins TRBV6-5 to TRBJ2-1; 7 nucleotides line up with TRBD1. This TCR derives from a woman older than 75 with acute or convalescent COVID-19. The sample comprised peripheral blood. CDR3 sequence (DNA): TGTGCCAGCAGTGACTCGACAGGGTACGATGAGCAGTTCTTC. Translation gives CASSDSTGYDEQFF.